Presented here are 22 T cell receptor beta chains from one specimen sequenced in a study of CD8+CD57+ T cells in acquired aplastic anemia. According to the study, genomic DNA was the template for TCR beta VDJ and CDR3 profiling. MiXCR was run by TCRdb on the reads, yielding one entry per CDR3 protein. The sample lists some 170,000 distinct CDR3 sequences; roughly 48% were seen once. Sample: sorted CD4+, CD8+, or CD8+CD57+ T cells (not recorded which) from PBMCs. These receptor sequences come from a human donor in good health.

This clonotype was seen a few times. The V call is TRBV28, the J call TRBJ2-7; possibly TRBD1 for D (5 bases). Germline CDR1 is MDHEN and CDR2 is SYDVKM. This CDR3 contains 15 residues. The V and J ends lost 3 bases and 2 bases respectively, with 14 bases between them. CDR3 in DNA: TGTGCCAGCAGTTTGGCGCAGGGTATGACCTACGAGCAGTACTTC. The encoded protein is CASSLAQGMTYEQYF.

V gene TRBV19 combines with J gene TRBJ1-5; TRBD1 matches at 8 bases. The CDR3 length is 14 residues. The V gene's germline CDR1 is LNHDA and CDR2 SQIVND (reference sequence). V lost 6 bases, J lost 6 bases, and 7 bases stayed unmatched. The CDR3 DNA follows: TGTGCCAGTAGGAAAACAGGGGGGAGTCAGCCCCAGCATTTT. Translation gives CASRKTGGSQPQHF.

The chain employs TRBV19 and TRBJ2-3, with D hard to call. The V end was cut by 7 bases, the J end by 0 bases, with 5 bases between. Germline values: CDR1 LNHDA, CDR2 SQIVND (reference sequence). The CDR3 sequence is 12 residues long. CDR3 coding DNA: TGTGCCAGTATCGGGAGCACAGATACGCAGTATTTT. Encoded protein: CASIGSTDTQYF.

The chain joins TRBV12-3 or TRBV12-4 to TRBJ2-2; TRBD1 agrees at 7 bases. The V segment lost 5 bases and the J segment 4 bases; nucleotides outside the gene matches: 7. The CDR3 spans 15 residues. The chain's CDR3 is CASSPETGFTGELFF. The CDR3 coding sequence is TGTGCCAGCAGTCCCGAGACAGGGTTCACCGGGGAGCTGTTTTTT.

The rearrangement uses TRBV15 and TRBJ1-5; D unclear. The CDR3 contains 13 residues. Trimming took 3 bases from V and 15 from J, leaving 18 bases between them. CDR1 and CDR2 from the germline V gene are LNHNV and YYDKDF (reference sequence). This chain's CDR3 is CATSRVSDRRRHF. As DNA, the CDR3 is TGTGCCACCAGCAGGGTTTCGGACCGCCGACGGCATTTT. The full variable domain, completed using reference TRBV15 and TRBJ1-5, is DAMVIQNPRYQVTQFGKPVTLSCSQTLNHNVMYWYQQKSSQAPKLLFHYYDKDFNNEADTPDNFQSRRPNTSFCFLDIRSPGLGDTAMYLCATSRVSDRRRHFGDGTRLSIL.

In its sample, this clonotype was seen many times. This chain links TRBV4-1 with TRBJ1-1; D gene uncertain. Trimming took off 4 bases at V and 2 bases at J, with 11 bases between the two ends. This CDR3 is built from 14 residues. The germline V gene encodes CDR1 MGHRA and CDR2 YSYEKL. The CDR3 nucleotides read TGCGCCAGCAGCCCCGGGAGCTACAACACTGAAGCTTTCTTT. This encodes CASSPGSYNTEAFF.

This clonotype came up many times. The chain links TRBV4-3 to TRBJ2-6; weak D call: TRBD2 (6 bases). The CDR3 loop spans 18 amino acids. Deletions cut 4 bases from V and 3 bases from J, with 19 bases between. The germline V gene has CDR1 LGHNA and CDR2 YSLEER. DNA of the CDR3: TGCGCCAGCAGCCCCCAAGCGGGTACCATCTTTGGGGCCAACGTCCTGACTTTC. Residues: CASSPQAGTIFGANVLTF.

This clonotype was recorded many times. The chain uses TRBV12-3 or TRBV12-4 and TRBJ1-1; 7 bases are a match to TRBD1. V lost 6 bases, J lost 4 bases, and 8 bases stayed unmatched. CDR3 length: 14 residues. The CDR3 here is CASRPQGTATEAFF. CDR3 sequence (DNA): TGTGCCAGCAGACCTCAGGGGACAGCCACTGAAGCTTTCTTT.

A note on this clonotype: One base away lies a much larger clone, so this may be a sequencing read error. The conserved phenylalanine or tryptophan normally closing the CDR3 is absent here, so this likely arose from a read error. The rearrangement uses TRBV12-3 or TRBV12-4 and TRBJ2-1; TRBD1 agrees at 8 bases. Trimming removed 6 bases from V and 8 bases from J; junction bases left unmatched: 3. The CDR3 is 12 residues long. The CDR3: CASSMTGDEQFL. The CDR3 nucleotides read TGTGCCAGCAGCATGACAGGGGATGAGCAGTTCCTC.

At least ten counts were recorded for this clonotype. V gene TRBV7-9 combines with J gene TRBJ2-2; maybe TRBD2 (5 bases). Trimming pared 5 bases from V and 1 base from J, leaving 20 bases between. CDR3 length: 18 amino acids. Germline loops: CDR1 SEHNR, CDR2 FQNEAQ (reference sequence). The CDR3 nucleotides read TGTGCCAGCAGCCCTGGTGGATGGGCGGAGGTGAACACCGGGGAGCTGTTTTTT. This translates into CASSPGGWAEVNTGELFF.

The chain has TRBV7-6 and TRBJ1-5, with D tentatively TRBD1 (5 bases). V was cut by 2 bases and J by 0 bases, with 14 bases left in between. This CDR3 comprises 17 residues. In germline, CDR1 is SGHVS, CDR2 FNYEAQ. The DNA of the CDR3 is TGTGCCAGCAGCTTATCTGACAGCCCTTATAGCAATCAGCCCCAGCATTTT. The encoded protein is CASSLSDSPYSNQPQHF.

The chain has TRBV25-1 and TRBJ2-7; D might be TRBD2 (6 bases). The germline V gene encodes CDR1 MGHDK and CDR2 SYGVNS. The V gene lost 1 base and the J gene lost 2 bases, with 9 bases spanning the gap. The CDR3 loop spans 14 amino acids. CDR3 region: CASSESGETYEQYF. The DNA for the CDR3 is TGTGCCAGCAGTGAATCGGGGGAAACCTACGAGCAGTACTTC.

Concerning this clonotype itself: One junction end does not reproduce the germline sequence, and a read error may be involved. V usage is TRBV7-6 and J usage is TRBJ2-2; TRBD2 matches at 13 bases. The CDR3 has 16 residues. Per the germline V gene, CDR1 is SGHVS and CDR2 is FNYEAQ. DNA for the CDR3: TGTGCCAGCAGCCCCCTTACTAGCGGGAGGGCCGGTGAGCTGTTTTTT. Residues: CASSPLTSGRAGELFF. Full variable domain (remainder filled in from reference TRBV7-6 and TRBJ2-2): GAGVSQSPRYKVTKRGQDVALRCDPISGHVSLYWYRQALGQGPEFLTYFNYEAQQDKSGLPNDRFSAERPEGSISTLTIQRTEQRDSAMYRCASSPLTSGRAGELFFGEGSRLTVL.

In DNA, the CDR3 is TGTGCCAGCAGCTTAAATCAAAAACTGTTTTTT. This codes for CASSLNQKLFF. The V call is TRBV7-2, the J call TRBJ1-4, with D uncertain. The germline V gene encodes CDR1 SGHTA and CDR2 FQGNSA. V was cut by 2 bases and J by 9 bases, with 4 bases left in between. This CDR3 has 11 residues.

In this sample, this clonotype turned up many times. The chain uses TRBV20-1 and TRBJ1-5, with 8 bases that match TRBD1. CDR3 size: 17 residues. CDR1 is DFQATT, CDR2 SNEGSKA, per germline (reference sequence). V lost 3 bases and J lost 6; bases outside the gene matches: 16. The chain's CDR3 is CSASSGRPGGIRQPQHF. CDR3 coding DNA: TGCAGTGCTAGTTCGGGGAGACCAGGGGGCATTCGTCAGCCCCAGCATTTT.

This clonotype was detected once. The genes are TRBV20-1 and TRBJ2-1, with 10 bases that match TRBD2. The V gene's germline CDR1 is DFQATT and CDR2 SNEGSKA (reference sequence). V shed 0 bases and J 3 bases; nucleotides not matched to a gene: 11. This CDR3 spans 18 amino acids. CDR3 region: CSARDPQLAGVNYNEQFF. The CDR3 coding sequence is TGCAGTGCTAGAGATCCCCAGCTAGCGGGGGTAAACTACAATGAGCAGTTCTTC.

There are many counts of this clonotype. The chain uses TRBV7-2 and TRBJ2-1; maybe TRBD2 (6 bases). Germline CDR1 is SGHTA and CDR2 is FQGNSA. Between the trimmed V and J ends, which lost 3 bases and 0 bases, there was a span of 15 bases. CDR3 length: 17 residues. As DNA, the CDR3 is TGTGCCAGCAGCTTGCAACCGGGACTGAGCTCCTACAATGAGCAGTTCTTC. Translating it yields CASSLQPGLSSYNEQFF. The full variable domain, with the rest looked up from reference TRBV7-2 and TRBJ2-1, is GAGVSQSPSNKVTEKGKDVELRCDPISGHTALYWYRQSLGQGLEFLIYFQGNSAPDKSGLPSDRFSAERTGGSVSTLTIQRTQQEDSAVYLCASSLQPGLSSYNEQFFGPGTRLTVL.

This clonotype has ten or more counts. This rearrangement joins TRBV6-5 to TRBJ2-5; possibly TRBD1 for D (7 bases). Per germline, CDR1 MNHEY and CDR2 SVGAGI. V was pared by 6 bases and J by 5 bases, with 19 bases between. This CDR3 region has 15 residues. The CDR3 here is CASRPGGTTPETQYF. CDR3 DNA: TGTGCCAGCAGACCAGGGGGGACCACCCCGGAGACCCAGTACTTC.

This chain links TRBV5-6 with TRBJ1-3; D unresolved. Trimming removed 0 bases at V and 0 bases at J, with 4 bases between. Germline assignment: CDR1 SGHDT and CDR2 YYEEEE. CDR3 length: 14 amino acids. CDR3 in DNA: TGTGCCAGCAGCTTGGAGTTCTCTGGAAACACCATATATTTT. Amino acid sequence: CASSLEFSGNTIYF.

This clonotype has a count of ten or more. This chain joins TRBV20-1 and TRBJ2-1; 13 positions match TRBD2. The junction had 2 bases not matched to a gene; V was cut back by 4 bases and J by 8 bases. CDR3 size: 13 residues. The germline CDR1 and CDR2 sequences are DFQATT and SNEGSKA (reference sequence). The CDR3 region has the DNA TGCAGTGCTACAGGACTAGCGGGAGATGAGCAGTTCTTC. This translates into CSATGLAGDEQFF.

This clonotype came up a few times. J is TRBJ1-5 and V is TRBV12-3 or TRBV12-4; 11 bases fit TRBD1. Germline trimming cut 6 bases from V and 2 bases from J; bases unmatched to any gene: 12. The CDR3 covers 18 residues. In DNA, the CDR3 is TGTGCCAGCAGCTACGGACAGGGGGCGTTTGTTCGCAATCAGCCCCAGCATTTT. This sequence encodes CASSYGQGAFVRNQPQHF.

This clonotype was recorded many times. The chain employs TRBV11-3 and TRBJ2-1; D unresolved. The V end lost 6 bases, the J end lost 0 bases, and 9 bases lay between the germline ends. Germline V lookup: CDR1 SGHNT, CDR2 YENEEA. The CDR3 spans 14 residues. The CDR3 loop is CASSHPNSYNEQFF. Written as DNA, the CDR3 is TGTGCCAGCAGTCACCCAAACTCCTACAATGAGCAGTTCTTC.